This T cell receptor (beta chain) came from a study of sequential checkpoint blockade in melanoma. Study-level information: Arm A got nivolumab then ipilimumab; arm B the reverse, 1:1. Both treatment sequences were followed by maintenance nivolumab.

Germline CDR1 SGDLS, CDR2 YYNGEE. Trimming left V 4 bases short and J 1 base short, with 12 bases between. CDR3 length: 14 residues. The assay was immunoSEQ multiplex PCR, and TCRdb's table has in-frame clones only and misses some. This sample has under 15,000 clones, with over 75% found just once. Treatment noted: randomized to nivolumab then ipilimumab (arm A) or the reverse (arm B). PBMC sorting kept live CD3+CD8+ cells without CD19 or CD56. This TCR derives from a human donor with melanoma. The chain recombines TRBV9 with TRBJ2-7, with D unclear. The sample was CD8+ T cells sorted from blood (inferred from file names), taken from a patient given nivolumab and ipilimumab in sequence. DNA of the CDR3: TGTGCCAGCAGCCTCCCTGCGGATTCCTACGAGCAGTACTTC. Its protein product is CASSLPADSYEQYF.